These 12 T cell receptor beta chains were sequenced from one sample in a study of T cell responses to AZD1222 COVID-19 vaccine. Measured with immunoSEQ multiplex PCR; TCRdb has only the in-frame clones, and not every one. The sample consists of some 140,000 clones, 80% to 95% of them appearing once. The sample in question was peripheral blood, obtained on day 0 of AZD1222 vaccination. The source of these receptors is an adult in good health.

This clone was observed once. V gene TRBV4-2 combines with J gene TRBJ2-7, with 9 bases matching TRBD2. Germline V lookup: CDR1 LGHNA, CDR2 YNFKEQ. The CDR3 runs to 18 residues. Trimming cost V 1 base and J 5 bases; bases outside gene matches: 15. Here the CDR3 DNA reads TGTGCCAGCAGCCAAGGACTAGCGGCCCCCACCTCCCTCCACGAGCAGTACTTC. Its translation is CASSQGLAAPTSLHEQYF.

The chain has TRBV7-6 and TRBJ2-7, with 11 bases aligning to TRBD2. With V trimmed by 4 bases and J by 6 bases, 14 bases remained unmatched. Germline V gives CDR1 SGHVS, CDR2 FNYEAQ. The CDR3 loop spans 17 amino acids. CDR3 DNA sequence: TGTGCCAGCAGCTCCCATAGCGGGAGGGCGGATGGATCCGAGCAGTACTTC. Translated: CASSSHSGRADGSEQYF. The whole variable domain, filled in from reference TRBV7-6 and TRBJ2-7, reads GAGVSQSPRYKVTKRGQDVALRCDPISGHVSLYWYRQALGQGPEFLTYFNYEAQQDKSGLPNDRFSAERPEGSISTLTIQRTEQRDSAMYRCASSSHSGRADGSEQYFGPGTRLTVT.

The chain recombines TRBV27 with TRBJ1-5; TRBD1 matches at 8 bases. The CDR3 consists of 14 residues. The V and J ends lost 6 bases and 2 bases, in that order; junction bases with no gene match: 3. The V gene's germline CDR1 is MNHEY and CDR2 SMNVEV (reference sequence). CDR3 sequence: CASSTGGRNQPQHF. For the CDR3, the DNA is TGTGCCAGCAGCACAGGGGGGCGCAATCAGCCCCAGCATTTT.

V is TRBV27 and J is TRBJ1-6; 7 bases are shared with TRBD1. Trimming cost V 3 bases and J 9 bases; bases outside gene matches: 5. The CDR3 extends over 14 amino acids. Germline V gene sequence: CDR1 MNHEY, CDR2 SMNVEV (reference sequence). CDR3 residues: CASSLQGVPSPLHF. The CDR3, as DNA: TGTGCCAGCAGTTTGCAGGGGGTGCCTTCACCCCTCCACTTT.

The V gene is TRBV5-1, the J gene TRBJ1-4, with D perhaps matching TRBD1 (6 bases). CDR1 SGHRS and CDR2 YFSETQ come from the germline V gene. Between the trimmed V and J ends, which lost 4 bases and 6 bases, there was a span of 16 bases. The CDR3 totals 15 residues. CDR3 DNA: TGCGCCAGCAGCAGATCTACAGGGATCGATGAAAAACTGTTTTTT. Translating gives CASSRSTGIDEKLFF.

For the CDR3, the DNA is TGTGCCAGCAGTTACGGGGGTGCCCTGGGCAATGAGCAGTTCTTC. This codes for CASSYGGALGNEQFF. The J gene is TRBJ2-1, the V gene TRBV6-5; D may match TRBD1 or TRBD2 (5 bases each). Trimming took 2 bases from V and 6 from J, leaving 14 bases between them. Germline assignment: CDR1 MNHEY and CDR2 SVGAGI. This CDR3 spans 15 amino acids.

This clone was observed a few times. This chain links TRBV5-4 with TRBJ2-2, with a weak D call TRBD2 (5 bases). The CDR3 consists of 15 residues. Germline V lookup: CDR1 SGHNT, CDR2 YYREEE (reference sequence). V gave up 4 bases and J gave up 4 bases, with 14 bases separating them. Here the CDR3 reads CASSRDGQITGELFF. The CDR3 region has the DNA TGTGCCAGCAGCCGGGATGGGCAGATCACCGGGGAGCTGTTTTTT.

The J gene is TRBJ1-1, the V gene TRBV18; D is perhaps TRBD1 (5 bases). This CDR3 is built from 14 residues. V was cut by 1 base and J by 6 bases, with 12 bases left in between. Germline CDR1 is KGHSH and CDR2 is LQKENI. The CDR3 loop reads CASSPQGTWAEAFF. The DNA for the CDR3 is TGTGCCAGCTCACCACAGGGGACTTGGGCTGAAGCTTTCTTT. Filled out from reference TRBV18 and TRBJ1-1, the complete variable domain reads NAGVMQNPRHLVRRRGQEARLRCSPMKGHSHVYWYRQLPEEGLKFMVYLQKENIIDESGMPKERFSAEFPKEGPSILRIQQVVRGDSAAYFCASSPQGTWAEAFFGQGTRLTVV.

The chain carries TRBV6-5 and TRBJ1-5; D may be TRBD1 (5 bases). Germline V gene sequence: CDR1 MNHEY, CDR2 SVGAGI. The ends were cut back, 0 bases at V and 7 bases at J, with 13 bases in the middle. This CDR3 region has 15 residues. CDR3 DNA: TGTGCCAGCAGTTACTCGAGGGAGGGACGGCAGCCCCAGCATTTT. Amino acid sequence: CASSYSREGRQPQHF.

The rearrangement uses TRBV14 and TRBJ2-5; D call uncertain. This CDR3 has 18 residues. The V gene lost 3 bases and the J gene lost 3 bases, with 23 bases spanning the gap. Looked up from germline, CDR1 is SGHDN and CDR2 is FVKESK. The CDR3: CASSHQVRASAGKETQYF. The DNA for the CDR3 is TGTGCCAGCAGCCACCAAGTTCGGGCCAGCGCTGGGAAAGAGACCCAGTACTTC.

Regarding this clone: The same CDR3 arises from other DNA sequences in this sample as well. The chain uses TRBV6-1 and TRBJ2-7; 12 bases align to TRBD1. From germline, CDR1 is MNHNS and CDR2 SASEGT. CDR3 length equals 17 residues. V was clipped by 4 bases and J by 7 bases; unmatched bases: 14. The CDR3 sequence is CASSGPFRRDRGLEQYF. CDR3 DNA sequence: TGTGCCAGCAGTGGTCCCTTCCGCCGGGACAGGGGGCTTGAGCAGTACTTC.

This clone was counted between two and nine times. The rearrangement links TRBV5-1 to TRBJ1-3; TRBD1 might be the D (5 bases). Per the germline V gene, CDR1 is SGHRS and CDR2 is YFSETQ. The CDR3 length is 14 residues. Trimming took 5 bases from V and 0 from J, leaving 9 bases between them. CDR3 amino acids: CASRRGPSGNTIYF. The CDR3 nucleotides read TGCGCCAGCAGGAGGGGCCCCTCTGGAAACACCATATATTTT.